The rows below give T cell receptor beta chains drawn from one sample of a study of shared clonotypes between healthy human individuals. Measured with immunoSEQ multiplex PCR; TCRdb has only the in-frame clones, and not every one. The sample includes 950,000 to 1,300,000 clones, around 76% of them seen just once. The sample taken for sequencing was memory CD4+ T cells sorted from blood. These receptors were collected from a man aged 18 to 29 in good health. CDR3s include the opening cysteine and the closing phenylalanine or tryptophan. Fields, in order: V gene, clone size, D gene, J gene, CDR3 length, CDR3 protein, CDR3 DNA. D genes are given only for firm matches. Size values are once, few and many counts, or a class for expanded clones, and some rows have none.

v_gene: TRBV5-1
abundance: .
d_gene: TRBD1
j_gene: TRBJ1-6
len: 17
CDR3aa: CASSLGQGGSYNSPLHF
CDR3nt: TGCGCCAGCAGCTTGGGACAGGGTGGATCCTATAATTCACCCCTCCACTTT

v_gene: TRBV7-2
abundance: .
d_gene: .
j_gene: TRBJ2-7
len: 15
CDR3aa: CASSLQGGGSYEQYF
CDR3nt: TGTGCCAGCAGCTTACAGGGGGGCGGCTCCTACGAGCAGTACTTC

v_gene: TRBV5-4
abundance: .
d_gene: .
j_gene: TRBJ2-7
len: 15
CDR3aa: CASSFGGPLSYEQYF
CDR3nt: TGTGCCAGCAGCTTCGGAGGGCCCTTATCCTACGAGCAGTACTTC

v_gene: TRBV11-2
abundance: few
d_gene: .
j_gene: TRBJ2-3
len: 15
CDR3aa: CASSAQGRDTDTQYF
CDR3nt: TGTGCCAGCAGCGCTCAGGGGCGGGACACAGATACGCAGTATTTT

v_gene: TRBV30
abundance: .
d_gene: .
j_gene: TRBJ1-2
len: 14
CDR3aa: CAWSGLIAGVGYTF
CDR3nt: TGTGCCTGGAGTGGCTTAATAGCCGGGGTTGGCTACACCTTC

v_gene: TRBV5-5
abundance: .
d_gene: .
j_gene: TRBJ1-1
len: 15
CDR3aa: CASGQGREGGTEAFF
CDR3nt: TGTGCCAGCGGCCAAGGGAGGGAAGGGGGCACTGAAGCTTTCTTT

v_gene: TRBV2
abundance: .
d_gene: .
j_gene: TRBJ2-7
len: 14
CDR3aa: CASSVSQTFYEQYF
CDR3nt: TGTGCCAGCAGTGTATCACAGACATTCTACGAGCAGTACTTC

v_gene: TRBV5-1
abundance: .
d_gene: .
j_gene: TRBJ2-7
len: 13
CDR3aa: CASSLEGSYEQYF
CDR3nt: TGCGCCAGCAGCTTGGAGGGTTCCTACGAGCAGTACTTC

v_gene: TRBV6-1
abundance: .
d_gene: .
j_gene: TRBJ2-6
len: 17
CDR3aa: CASSVRQGGSGANVLTF
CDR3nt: TGTGCCAGCAGTGTCCGACAGGGAGGGTCTGGGGCCAACGTCCTGACTTTC

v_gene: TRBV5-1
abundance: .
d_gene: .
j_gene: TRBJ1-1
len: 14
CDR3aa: CASSFTDRNTEAFF
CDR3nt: TGCGCCAGCAGCTTCACGGACAGGAACACTGAAGCTTTCTTT

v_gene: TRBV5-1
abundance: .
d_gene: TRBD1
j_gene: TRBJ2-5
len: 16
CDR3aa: CASSLRGQGYQETQYF
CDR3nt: TGCGCCAGCAGCTTGAGGGGACAGGGGTACCAAGAGACCCAGTACTTC

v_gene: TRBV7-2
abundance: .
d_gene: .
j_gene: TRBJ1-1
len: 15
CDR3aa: CASSLVSGSNTEAFF
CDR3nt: TGTGCCAGCAGCTTAGTTTCGGGCTCGAACACTGAAGCTTTCTTT

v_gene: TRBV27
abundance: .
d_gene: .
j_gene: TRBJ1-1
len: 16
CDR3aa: CASRIFPQGTSLWGFF
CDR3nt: TGTGCCAGCAGAATTTTCCCTCAGGGTACCTCCTTATGGGGTTTCTTT

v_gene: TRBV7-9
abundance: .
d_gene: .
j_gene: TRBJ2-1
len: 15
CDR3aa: CASSDNSFPRNEQFF
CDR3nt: TGTGCCAGCAGTGATAACAGCTTCCCTAGGAATGAGCAGTTCTTC

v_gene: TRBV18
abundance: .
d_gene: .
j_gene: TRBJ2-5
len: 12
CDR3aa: CASSQGKETQYF
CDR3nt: TGTGCCAGCTCACAGGGAAAGGAGACCCAGTACTTC

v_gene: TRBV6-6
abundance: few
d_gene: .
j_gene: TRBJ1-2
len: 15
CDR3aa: CASSYWWTDNYGYTF
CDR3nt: TGTGCCAGCAGTTACTGGTGGACAGATAACTATGGCTACACCTTC

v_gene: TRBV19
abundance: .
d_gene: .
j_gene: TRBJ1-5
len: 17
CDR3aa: CASTYRGGTLSNQPQHF
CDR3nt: TGTGCCAGTACCTATAGGGGGGGAACCCTTAGCAATCAGCCCCAGCATTTT

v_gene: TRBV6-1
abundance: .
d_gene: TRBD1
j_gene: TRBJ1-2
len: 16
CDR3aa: CASSARRQGGADGYTF
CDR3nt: TGTGCCAGCAGTGCCCGCCGACAGGGGGGCGCGGATGGCTACACCTTC

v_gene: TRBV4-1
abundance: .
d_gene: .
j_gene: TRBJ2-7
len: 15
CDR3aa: CASSQGGTGLYEQYF
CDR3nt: TGCGCCAGCAGCCAAGGGGGGACGGGGTTATACGAGCAGTACTTC

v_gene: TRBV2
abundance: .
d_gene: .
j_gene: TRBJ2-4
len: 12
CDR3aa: CASSEAGQGGSF
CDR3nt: TGTGCCAGCAGTGAAGCCGGGCAGGGTGGGAGCTTC

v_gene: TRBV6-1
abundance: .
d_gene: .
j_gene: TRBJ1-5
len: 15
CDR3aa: CASSDWGGSNQPQHF
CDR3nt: TGTGCCAGCAGTGATTGGGGGGGCAGCAATCAGCCCCAGCATTTT

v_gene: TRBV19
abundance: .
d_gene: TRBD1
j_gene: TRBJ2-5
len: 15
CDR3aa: CASSFRQGREETQYF
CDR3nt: TGTGCCAGTAGTTTCCGACAGGGACGGGAAGAGACCCAGTACTTC

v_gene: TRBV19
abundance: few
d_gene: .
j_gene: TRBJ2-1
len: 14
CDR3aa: CASSKPGPYNEQFF
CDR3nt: TGTGCCAGTAGTAAACCGGGCCCCTACAATGAGCAGTTCTTC

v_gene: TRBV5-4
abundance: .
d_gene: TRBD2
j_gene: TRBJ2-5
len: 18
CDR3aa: CASSWDPALAGKQETQYF
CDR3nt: TGTGCCAGCAGCTGGGACCCGGCACTAGCGGGGAAACAAGAGACCCAGTACTTC

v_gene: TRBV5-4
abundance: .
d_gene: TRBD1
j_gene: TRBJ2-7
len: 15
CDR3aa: CASSLFGTGGIEQYF
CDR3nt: TGTGCCAGCAGCTTGTTTGGGACAGGGGGCATCGAGCAGTACTTC

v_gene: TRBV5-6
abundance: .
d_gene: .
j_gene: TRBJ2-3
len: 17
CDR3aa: CASSLWSQALSQATQYF
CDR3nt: TGTGCCAGCAGCTTATGGAGCCAGGCCTTAAGTCAGGCTACGCAGTATTTT

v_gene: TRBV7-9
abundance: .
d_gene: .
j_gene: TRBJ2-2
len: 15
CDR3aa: CASSLHDSVTGELFF
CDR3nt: TGTGCCAGCAGCTTACACGACAGCGTCACCGGGGAGCTGTTTTTT

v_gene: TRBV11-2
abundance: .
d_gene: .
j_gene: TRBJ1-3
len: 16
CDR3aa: CASSPRLPNSGNTIYF
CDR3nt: TGTGCCAGCAGCCCTCGCCTCCCGAACTCTGGAAACACCATATATTTT

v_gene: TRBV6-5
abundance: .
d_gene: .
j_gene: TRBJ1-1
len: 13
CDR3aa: CASSYSGFSWAFF
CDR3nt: TGTGCCAGCAGTTACTCGGGTTTCTCCTGGGCTTTCTTT

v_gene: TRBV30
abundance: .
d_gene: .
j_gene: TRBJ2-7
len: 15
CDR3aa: CAWSRLTSFSYEQYF
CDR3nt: TGTGCCTGGAGTCGACTAACTTCTTTTTCCTACGAGCAGTACTTC

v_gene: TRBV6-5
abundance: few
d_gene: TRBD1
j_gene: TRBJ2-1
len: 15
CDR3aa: CASRVLTGTGNEQFF
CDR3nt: TGTGCCAGCCGGGTCCTGACAGGGACGGGTAATGAGCAGTTCTTC

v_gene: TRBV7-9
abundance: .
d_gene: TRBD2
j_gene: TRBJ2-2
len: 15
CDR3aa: CASSLGLAGTGELFF
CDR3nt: TGTGCCAGCAGCTTAGGTCTAGCGGGCACCGGGGAGCTGTTTTTT

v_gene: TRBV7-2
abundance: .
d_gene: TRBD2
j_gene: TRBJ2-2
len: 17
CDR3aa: CASSLATSFRFAGELFF
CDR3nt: TGTGCCAGCAGCTTAGCGACTAGCTTTCGGTTTGCCGGGGAGCTGTTTTTT

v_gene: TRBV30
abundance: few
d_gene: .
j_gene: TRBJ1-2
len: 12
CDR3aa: CAWTEATEGYTF
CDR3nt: TGTGCCTGGACTGAAGCTACGGAGGGCTACACCTTC

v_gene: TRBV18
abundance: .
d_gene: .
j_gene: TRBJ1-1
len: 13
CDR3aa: CASSPTSSTEAFF
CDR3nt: TGTGCCAGCTCACCAACCAGCAGCACTGAAGCTTTCTTT

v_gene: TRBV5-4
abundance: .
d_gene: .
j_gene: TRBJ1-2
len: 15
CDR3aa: CASSLARATSYGYTF
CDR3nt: TGTGCCAGCAGCTTGGCCCGCGCAACGAGCTATGGCTACACCTTC

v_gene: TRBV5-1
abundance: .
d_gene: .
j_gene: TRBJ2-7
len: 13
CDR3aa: CASSSRGAHEQYF
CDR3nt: TGCGCCAGCAGCTCCCGAGGGGCTCACGAGCAGTACTTC

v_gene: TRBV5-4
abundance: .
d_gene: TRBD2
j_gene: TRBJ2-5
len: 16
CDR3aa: CASSLGPSGGGETQYF
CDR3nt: TGTGCCAGCAGCTTGGGGCCTAGCGGAGGCGGCGAGACCCAGTACTTC

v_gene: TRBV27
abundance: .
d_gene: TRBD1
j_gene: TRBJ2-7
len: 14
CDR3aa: CASSPPGQGTEQYF
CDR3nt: TGTGCCAGCAGTCCCCCGGGACAGGGAACCGAGCAGTACTTC